The source of this T cell receptor (beta chain) is a study of vaccination and CD4 T cells after COVID-19. Overall study context: Diagnosis preceded the drawing of post-COVID samples by a median about 100 days (range 35 to 161). Overall study findings and caveats: For convalescent patients, 304 of the 307 vaccine-specific clones analyzed were classified as spike mono-reactive.

With regard to this clonotype: Its antigen is as yet unknown.

Trimming took 3 bases from V and 1 from J, leaving 6 bases between them. Germline values: CDR1 SGHNT, CDR2 YENEEA. The CDR3 is made up of 13 amino acids. The treatment denotes: approximately nine-day PBMC culture with coronavirus spike peptide pools or control peptides (ViraFEST assay). The authors isolated CD4+ T cells by negative selection after around 10 days of culture. With the Oncomine TCR Beta short-read assay, DNA from cultured CD4+ T cells was sequenced. Investigators obtained genomic DNA by extraction from cultured CD4+ T cells. MiXCR, run by TCRdb on the PCR reads, gives a single entry per CDR3 protein. The table lists about 15,000 distinct CDR3 sequences, around 61% of them singletons.

This TCR was recovered from a human donor who had recovered from COVID-19. The V gene is TRBV11-3, the J gene TRBJ1-1; D remains unclear. The sequenced sample was CD4+ T cells from blood, cultured in vitro. CDR3 in DNA: TGTGCCAGCAGCTTTAACGGGAACACTGAAGCTTTCTTT. Protein product: CASSFNGNTEAFF.